The 16 T cell receptor beta chains listed next were all sequenced from one sample in a study of blood T cell repertoires in COVID-19. Repertoires were generated with immunoSEQ multiplex PCR, while TCRdb's copy carries only in-frame clones and drops some. This sample carries about 440,000 clones, around 90% of them seen once, and the ten largest clones take roughly 1.9%. Material for sequencing was PBMCs or T cells enriched from blood (not recorded which). Receptors originate from a woman between 18 and 30 years old with acute COVID-19.

V usage is TRBV11-3 and J usage is TRBJ2-1; the match to TRBD1 covers 7 bases. The CDR3 contains 13 residues. Losses at the gene ends were 5 bases for V and 5 bases for J; bases not matched to a gene: 3. The germline gives CDR1 SGHNT, CDR2 YENEEA. The CDR3 bases are TGTGCCAGCAGCCCCGGGACAGACAATGAGCAGTTCTTC. Translation gives CASSPGTDNEQFF.

The V and J genes are TRBV7-2 and TRBJ2-3; D remains unclear. The CDR3 has 15 residues. From germline, CDR1 is SGHTA and CDR2 FQGNSA. V shed 1 base and J shed 2 bases, with 10 bases lying between them. In nucleotides, the CDR3 is TGTGCCAGCAGCTTAGTTCCCAGGAACACAGATACGCAGTATTTT. The encoded protein is CASSLVPRNTDTQYF.

In nucleotides, the CDR3 is TGCGCCAGTTCCCGGACAGGGGGCGCAACAGCGGATGGCTACACCTTC. Translating gives CASSRTGGATADGYTF. The gene calls are TRBV4-3 and TRBJ1-2, with 11 bases matching TRBD1. Germline CDR1 and CDR2: LGHNA and YSLEER. This CDR3 spans 16 amino acids. The V segment lost 9 bases and the J segment 6 bases; nucleotides outside the gene matches: 15.

This clone turned up a few times. Here the CDR3 reads CASSIAVNQPQHF. The DNA of the CDR3 is TGTGCCAGTAGTATCGCAGTTAATCAGCCCCAGCATTTT. This chain uses TRBV19 with TRBJ1-5; D gene ambiguous. Germline values: CDR1 LNHDA, CDR2 SQIVND (reference sequence). Trimming took off 3 bases at V and 4 bases at J, with 7 bases between the two ends. The CDR3 is made up of 13 amino acids.

The rearrangement uses TRBV2 and TRBJ1-4; tentative D call: TRBD1 (6 bases). Germline V gene data show CDR1 as SNHLY and CDR2 as FYNNEI. The CDR3 totals 13 residues. Deletions cut 7 bases from V and 4 bases from J, with 10 bases between. CDR3 nucleotide sequence: TGTGCCAGCAAAGGACAGCTTAATGAAAAACTGTTTTTT. Translated, it gives CASKGQLNEKLFF.

This sequence joins TRBV18 and TRBJ2-5; TRBD2 agrees at 8 bases. V dropped 6 bases and J dropped 1; count of bases not matched to a gene: 4. Germline CDR1 reads KGHSH; CDR2 reads LQKENI. This CDR3 has 14 residues. The CDR3: CASSSSGTQETQYF. Written as DNA, the CDR3 is TGTGCCAGCTCGAGTAGCGGGACCCAAGAGACCCAGTACTTC. Full variable domain (remainder filled in from reference TRBV18 and TRBJ2-5): NAGVMQNPRHLVRRRGQEARLRCSPMKGHSHVYWYRQLPEEGLKFMVYLQKENIIDESGMPKERFSAEFPKEGPSILRIQQVVRGDSAAYFCASSSSGTQETQYFGPGTRLLVL.

The chain recombines TRBV11-3 with TRBJ1-1; D remains unclear. CDR1 is SGHNT, CDR2 YENEEA, per germline. V lost 2 bases, J lost 3 bases, and 7 bases lay in between. The CDR3 totals 13 residues. The CDR3 protein is CASSLMRYTEAFF. As DNA, the CDR3 is TGTGCCAGCAGCTTAATGAGGTACACTGAAGCTTTCTTT.

The gene calls are TRBV25-1 and TRBJ2-1, with 8 bases that match TRBD1. Germline CDR1 MGHDK, CDR2 SYGVNS. The CDR3 extends over 14 amino acids. The V segment lost 4 bases and the J segment 3 bases; nucleotides outside the gene matches: 2. In nucleotides, the CDR3 is TGTGCCAGCAGTGGCAGGGGGCTCTACAATGAGCAGTTCTTC. Its translation is CASSGRGLYNEQFF. Using reference TRBV25-1 and TRBJ2-1 for the parts outside the CDR3, the full variable domain is EADIYQTPRYLVIGTGKKITLECSQTMGHDKMYWYQQDPGMELHLIHYSYGVNSTEKGDLSSESTVSRIRTEHFPLTLESARPSHTSQYLCASSGRGLYNEQFFGPGTRLTVL.

V gene TRBV5-1 combines with J gene TRBJ1-1, with D hard to call. The germline CDR1 and CDR2 sequences are SGHRS and YFSETQ. CDR3 length: 14 residues. Deletions cut 2 bases from V and 2 bases from J, with 10 bases between. CDR3 sequence: CASSLQTENTEAFF. In nucleotides, the CDR3 is TGCGCCAGCAGCTTACAGACGGAAAACACTGAAGCTTTCTTT.

This clone was observed a handful of times. The chain uses TRBV6-2 or TRBV6-3 and TRBJ1-6; 11 nucleotides line up with TRBD1. Germline trimming cut 4 bases from V and 7 bases from J; bases unmatched to any gene: 6. The germline V gene has CDR1 MNHEY and CDR2 SVGEGT. CDR3 length equals 16 residues. CDR3 nucleotides: TGTGCCAGCAGTTGGGACAGGGGGTTGAAGAATTCACCCCTCCACTTT. Its protein is CASSWDRGLKNSPLHF.

The genes are TRBV19 and TRBJ1-6; D uncertain. V gave up 3 bases and J gave up 1 base, with 10 bases separating them. This CDR3 has 16 amino acids. Germline CDR1 LNHDA, CDR2 SQIVND (reference sequence). This chain's CDR3 is CASSIHLGSYNSPLHF. CDR3 DNA: TGTGCCAGTAGTATCCACCTAGGATCCTATAATTCACCCCTCCACTTT.

The DNA for the CDR3 is TGTGCCAGCAGCGTAGATTCCCGGACAGGGAACACTGAAGCTTTCTTT. It specifies CASSVDSRTGNTEAFF. The chain recombines TRBV9 with TRBJ1-1; 7 bases are a match to TRBD1. The V and J ends lost 0 bases and 1 base, in that order; junction bases with no gene match: 6. The CDR3 totals 16 residues. Germline V gives CDR1 SGDLS, CDR2 YYNGEE.

This CDR3 reads CAWSLLAGYYEQYF. The CDR3 DNA follows: TGTGCCTGGAGCCTCTTAGCGGGTTACTACGAGCAGTACTTC. The chain links TRBV30 to TRBJ2-7; 7 bases align to TRBD2. Germline V gives CDR1 GTSNPN, CDR2 SVGIG (reference sequence). V shed 3 bases, J shed 3 bases, and the junction held 8 bases outside the gene matches. The CDR3 spans 14 residues.

The gene calls are TRBV6-5 and TRBJ1-1; the D is unclear. The CDR3 has 13 amino acids. V lost 7 bases and J 0 bases, leaving 9 bases between the germline ends. From germline, CDR1 is MNHEY and CDR2 SVGAGI. CDR3 sequence reads: CASTTRVNTEAFF. As DNA, the CDR3 is TGTGCCAGCACCACCCGAGTGAACACTGAAGCTTTCTTT.

J is TRBJ1-2 and V is TRBV9; 10 nucleotides agree with TRBD1. This CDR3 comprises 14 residues. The trim removed 3 bases at V and 6 bases at J, leaving 5 bases unmatched. From germline, CDR1 is SGDLS and CDR2 YYNGEE. The CDR3 bases are TGTGCCAGCAGCGCGATGGGACAGGGGAATGGCTACACCTTC. Protein product: CASSAMGQGNGYTF.

The chain recombines TRBV10-3 with TRBJ2-7; D ambiguous. V was clipped by 8 bases and J by 0 bases, with 14 bases between them. Germline CDR1 is ENHRY and CDR2 is SYGVKD. The CDR3 has 14 residues. Here the CDR3 DNA reads TGTGCCATCCCTTATTTGGGCCGCTCCTACGAGCAGTACTTC. The encoded protein is CAIPYLGRSYEQYF.